This passage covers 22 T cell receptor beta chains from one sample sequenced in a study of blood T cell repertoires in COVID-19. Assay used: immunoSEQ multiplex PCR; TCRdb lists only in-frame clones, some missing. Among around 120,000 clones listed, over 75% were seen once. Sequencing was done on a sample of peripheral blood. These receptor sequences come from a woman of 80 years or more with acute or convalescent COVID-19.

There are a few counts of this clone. The chain joins TRBV27 to TRBJ2-7; no reliable D call. V was pared by 5 bases and J by 3 bases, with 11 bases between. The CDR3 extends over 13 amino acids. Germline V gene sequence: CDR1 MNHEY, CDR2 SMNVEV (reference sequence). CDR3 bases: TGTGCCAGCAGTCCCAGTCTGAACTACGAGCAGTACTTC. Amino acids: CASSPSLNYEQYF.

The chain combines TRBV18 with TRBJ1-1; D not certain. V shed 1 base and J shed 7 bases, with 10 bases lying between them. In germline, CDR1 is KGHSH, CDR2 LQKENI. This CDR3 is 13 amino acids long. The CDR3 sequence: CASSPQAGLEAFF. The CDR3 DNA is TGTGCCAGCTCACCACAAGCAGGACTTGAAGCTTTCTTT.

This clone was picked up a small number of times. This chain connects TRBV2 to TRBJ1-4, with 7 bases lining up with TRBD1. The CDR3 loop spans 14 amino acids. The germline CDR1 and CDR2 sequences are SNHLY and FYNNEI. V dropped 8 bases and J dropped 4; count of bases not matched to a gene: 7. The CDR3 bases are TGTGCCAGCGGAAAGACAGGGAATAATGAAAAACTGTTTTTT. The encoded protein is CASGKTGNNEKLFF.

This clone has just one count. The V and J genes are TRBV28 and TRBJ2-5; D gene unclear. Germline CDR1 and CDR2: MDHEN and SYDVKM. The germline V and J ends were trimmed by 3 bases and 8 bases, with 10 bases remaining between them. The CDR3 contains 12 residues. CDR3 residues: CASSLNRETQYF. As DNA, the CDR3 is TGTGCCAGCAGTTTGAATAGAGAAACCCAGTACTTC.

For this clone: A junction boundary mismatches the germline segment, possibly from a read error. This chain uses TRBV4-1 with TRBJ1-1; D is perhaps TRBD1 (5 bases). CDR3 length equals 14 residues. The germline CDR1 and CDR2 sequences are MGHRA and YSYEKL. CDR3 in amino acids: CARSRPSRATEAFF. CDR3 nucleotide sequence: TGCGCCCGCAGCCGACCGAGCAGGGCGACTGAAGCTTTCTTT.

This clone was recorded once. The V call is TRBV10-3, the J call TRBJ2-3; 7 positions match TRBD1. CDR1 is ENHRY and CDR2 is SYGVKD in the germline V gene. V shed 7 bases, J shed 0 bases, and the junction held 7 bases outside the gene matches. This CDR3 is built from 15 residues. DNA of the CDR3: TGTGCCATCACTTTGGGACAGACTAGCACAGATACGCAGTATTTT. It codes for CAITLGQTSTDTQYF.

The chain recombines TRBV9 with TRBJ2-2; TRBD2 is a possible D gene (5 bases). CDR1 and CDR2 from the germline V gene are SGDLS and YYNGEE. Trimming stripped 7 bases from V and 5 bases from J, with 18 bases between. The CDR3 totals 15 residues. The CDR3 DNA reads as TGTGCCAGCGCCGAGGGAACCCACGGTACCGGGGAGCTGTTTTTT. Its translation: CASAEGTHGTGELFF.

This clone is a singleton in its sample. The chain uses TRBV5-1 and TRBJ2-3, with TRBD2 matching 13 bases. Germline V gives CDR1 SGHRS, CDR2 YFSETQ. The CDR3 extends over 17 amino acids. Germline trimming cut 0 bases from V and 2 bases from J; bases unmatched to any gene: 3. The CDR3 reads CASSLALAGGHTDTQYF. The DNA for the CDR3 is TGCGCCAGCAGCTTGGCACTAGCGGGGGGGCACACAGATACGCAGTATTTT.

The chain uses TRBV2 and TRBJ2-1; 9 positions match TRBD2. The CDR3 sequence is 17 residues long. Germline V gene sequence: CDR1 SNHLY, CDR2 FYNNEI. V trimming: 1 base; J trimming: 4 bases; junction bases outside the gene matches: 8. The CDR3 reads CASSEVGGTSLYNEQFF. DNA of the CDR3: TGTGCCAGCAGTGAAGTGGGGGGGACTAGCTTGTACAATGAGCAGTTCTTC.

This clone appeared a single time. The genes are TRBV15 and TRBJ1-5, with 11 bases that match TRBD1. Germline trimming cut 1 base from V and 0 bases from J; bases unmatched to any gene: 5. This CDR3 is built from 18 residues. The germline CDR1 and CDR2 sequences are LNHNV and YYDKDF (reference sequence). The CDR3 protein is CATSRGRTGGLSNQPQHF. The CDR3 DNA sequence: TGTGCCACCAGCAGAGGCCGGACAGGGGGCCTTAGCAATCAGCCCCAGCATTTT. Supplemented by reference TRBV15 and TRBJ1-5, the full variable domain reads DAMVIQNPRYQVTQFGKPVTLSCSQTLNHNVMYWYQQKSSQAPKLLFHYYDKDFNNEADTPDNFQSRRPNTSFCFLDIRSPGLGDTAMYLCATSRGRTGGLSNQPQHFGDGTRLSIL.

This CDR3 reads CASSPFTATGGPYNEQFF. CDR3 nucleotide sequence: TGTGCCAGCTCACCATTTACCGCGACGGGGGGGCCCTACAATGAGCAGTTCTTC. The chain combines TRBV18 with TRBJ2-1, with TRBD2 matching 8 bases. Germline CDR1 and CDR2: KGHSH and LQKENI. The V segment lost 2 bases and the J segment 2 bases; nucleotides outside the gene matches: 11. The CDR3 is 18 amino acids.

The rearrangement uses TRBV6-5 and TRBJ2-5, with D possibly being TRBD2 (6 bases). V lost 5 bases to trimming and J lost 5 bases, with 15 bases between them. The CDR3 has 14 residues. In germline, CDR1 is MNHEY, CDR2 SVGAGI. CDR3 amino acids: CASSTSGGGETQYF. CDR3 bases: TGTGCCAGCAGTACGTCCGGGGGTGGGGAGACCCAGTACTTC.

This clone was counted between two and nine times. The V and J genes are TRBV19 and TRBJ1-1; D uncertain. CDR1 is LNHDA, CDR2 SQIVND, per germline (reference sequence). V shed 7 bases and J shed 2 bases, with 17 bases lying between them. This CDR3 contains 15 residues. CDR3 sequence (DNA): TGTGCCAGTACACCTCCCCCCGGGATAAACACTGAAGCTTTCTTT. Translated, it gives CASTPPPGINTEAFF.

The rearrangement uses TRBV2 and TRBJ1-2; 7 bases are a match to TRBD1. V shed 8 bases and J 8 bases; nucleotides not matched to a gene: 20. The CDR3 consists of 16 residues. Germline CDR1 and CDR2: SNHLY and FYNNEI. CDR3 amino acids: CASFFGTVPPGGGYTF. CDR3 bases: TGTGCCAGCTTTTTTGGGACAGTCCCCCCCGGTGGGGGCTACACCTTC. Variable domain in full (rest from reference TRBV2 and TRBJ1-2): EPEVTQTPSHQVTQMGQEVILRCVPISNHLYFYWYRQILGQKVEFLVSFYNNEISEKSEIFDDQFSVERPDGSNFTLKIRSTKLEDSAMYFCASFFGTVPPGGGYTFGSGTRLTVV.

This chain uses TRBV6-5 with TRBJ2-7, with 11 bases fitting TRBD1. This CDR3 has 14 residues. Per germline, CDR1 MNHEY and CDR2 SVGAGI. Trimming removed 6 bases from V and 4 bases from J; junction bases left unmatched: 5. The CDR3 here is CASRGQGGGYEQYF. The CDR3, as DNA: TGTGCCAGCAGGGGACAGGGGGGAGGGTACGAGCAGTACTTC.

CDR3 DNA sequence: TGCGCCAGCAGCGGGGTTGACAGGGGGAATTCACCCCTCCACTTT. Its translation is CASSGVDRGNSPLHF. The genes are TRBV5-1 and TRBJ1-6; 9 nucleotides align to TRBD1. Germline CDR1 SGHRS, CDR2 YFSETQ. The CDR3 has 15 amino acids. After removal of 4 bases from V and 7 bases from J, the junction contained 6 bases not matched to a gene.

This chain uses TRBV28 with TRBJ1-5, with TRBD1 as a possible D gene (6 bases). CDR1 is MDHEN and CDR2 is SYDVKM in the germline V gene. The CDR3 consists of 15 residues. With 7 bases removed from V and 2 bases from J, the gap between germline ends came to 15 bases. The CDR3 spells CASINGGPGNQPQHF. CDR3 nucleotide sequence: TGTGCCAGCATCAACGGGGGGCCTGGCAATCAGCCCCAGCATTTT.

V usage is TRBV19 and J usage is TRBJ2-7, with 8 nucleotides matching TRBD1. The CDR3 has 15 amino acids. Germline assignment: CDR1 LNHDA and CDR2 SQIVND (reference sequence). Losses at the gene ends were 6 bases for V and 2 bases for J; bases not matched to a gene: 9. The CDR3 region is CASSDPRGPPYEQYF. The CDR3 DNA reads as TGTGCCAGTAGCGACCCCAGGGGGCCCCCCTACGAGCAGTACTTC.

V is TRBV25-1 and J is TRBJ1-6; a weak D match, TRBD1 (6 bases). CDR1 MGHDK and CDR2 SYGVNS come from the germline V gene. This CDR3 contains 15 residues. V dropped 5 bases and J dropped 1 base, with 9 bases sitting between them. CDR3 sequence: CASSPQGSYNSPLHF. The CDR3 DNA reads TGTGCCAGCAGTCCACAGGGTTCCTATAATTCACCCCTCCACTTT.

The V gene is TRBV28, the J gene TRBJ1-4; possible D gene TRBD1, 6 bases. Trimming removed 0 bases at V and 6 bases at J, with 11 bases between. Per the germline V gene, CDR1 is MDHEN and CDR2 is SYDVKM. The CDR3 runs to 15 residues. In nucleotides, the CDR3 is TGTGCCAGCAGTTTATGGGGGGCTGGAGATGAAAAACTGTTTTTT. Translated, it gives CASSLWGAGDEKLFF. The full variable domain, with the rest looked up from reference TRBV28 and TRBJ1-4, is DVKVTQSSRYLVKRTGEKVFLECVQDMDHENMFWYRQDPGLGLRLIYFSYDVKMKEKGDIPEGYSVSREKKERFSLILESASTNQTSMYLCASSLWGAGDEKLFFGSGTQLSVL.

This CDR3 reads CASSFSGGPSDEQFF. For the CDR3, the DNA is TGCGCCAGCAGCTTTTCAGGGGGGCCAAGTGATGAGCAGTTCTTC. The chain recombines TRBV5-1 with TRBJ2-1; weak D call: TRBD1 (7 bases). Per germline, CDR1 SGHRS and CDR2 YFSETQ. The CDR3 runs to 15 residues. Trimming pared 2 bases from V and 8 bases from J, leaving 17 bases between.

This chain uses TRBV21-1 with TRBJ2-1; the table calls TRBD1, which could not be checked here. TRBV21-1 is a pseudogene segment. The CDR3 consists of 19 residues. CDR3 in amino acids: CASNEQSRVTIRTYNEQFF. CDR3 sequence (DNA): TGTGCCAGCAACGAGCAGTCCAGGGTTACTATACGAACCTACAATGAGCAGTTCTTC.